This TCR beta chain is from a study of T-cell reconstitution after alpha-beta-depleted transplantation in children. A TCRbeta library incorporating unique molecular identifiers was prepared. TCRdb ran MiXCR on the PCR reads and lists one entry per CDR3 protein. This table has about 190,000 distinct CDR3 sequences, 6.5% to 7.5% appearing once. The CDR3 runs 13 residues. J lost 6 bases, V lost 5 bases, and 5 bases had no gene match. From germline, CDR1 is SGHDN and CDR2 FVKESK. This clonotype was observed many times. V gene TRBV14 combines with J gene TRBJ1-1; 8 bases align to TRBD1. This sample comprised PBMCs from the stem cell graft donor, obtained from the stem cell graft. This clonotype originated in a human donor who donated a stem cell graft to a child with Wiskott-Aldrich syndrome. Here the CDR3 DNA reads TGTGCCAGCAGCTTGCCGACAGGGGCTGAAGCTTTCTTT. Translating it yields CASSLPTGAEAFF.